Below, 18 T cell receptor beta chains from the same sample are listed, as sequenced in a study of blood T cell repertoires in COVID-19. Assay: immunoSEQ multiplex PCR; the TCRdb copy retains only in-frame clones and omits some. The table includes approximately 250,000 clones, approximately 80% detected once. The sample taken for sequencing was peripheral blood. These receptors came from a man aged 40-49 years who had recovered from COVID-19.

This chain uses TRBV7-2 with TRBJ2-1, with TRBD1 matching 10 bases. V was clipped by 2 bases and J by 6 bases; unmatched bases: 13. Looked up from germline, CDR1 is SGHTA and CDR2 is FQGNSA. The CDR3 is made up of 18 amino acids. The CDR3 DNA is TGTGCCAGCAGCTTAAAACGACCGGGACAGGGGTACCCCAATGAGCAGTTCTTC. As protein: CASSLKRPGQGYPNEQFF.

The V gene is TRBV3-1 (or the pseudogene TRBV3-2), the J gene TRBJ2-7; 9 bases fit TRBD1. The trim removed 5 bases at V and 8 bases at J, leaving 10 bases unmatched. The germline V gene has CDR1 LGHDT and CDR2 YNNKEL (reference sequence). The CDR3 loop spans 14 amino acids. Here the CDR3 DNA reads TGTGCCAGCAGCGCCCGGGACAGGGAAGGTAAGCAGTACTTC. Protein: CASSARDREGKQYF.

The rearrangement uses TRBV7-2 and TRBJ1-6; maybe TRBD1 (5 bases). V was shortened by 5 bases and J by 7 bases, with 15 bases between the two germline ends. CDR1 is SGHTA, CDR2 FQGNSA, per germline. The CDR3 is made up of 15 amino acids. The CDR3 region has the DNA TGTGCCAGCAGCCTAATAGGGAACAGGAATTCACCCCTCCACTTT. This codes for CASSLIGNRNSPLHF.

This rearrangement joins TRBV3-1 (or the pseudogene TRBV3-2) to TRBJ2-1, with 13 bases that match TRBD2. The CDR3 runs to 16 residues. From germline, CDR1 is LGHDT and CDR2 YNNKEL (reference sequence). V gave up 4 bases and J gave up 4 bases; unmatched junction bases: 4. CDR3 sequence reads: CASSPGTSGNYNEQFF. CDR3 sequence (DNA): TGTGCCAGCAGCCCCGGGACTAGCGGGAATTACAATGAGCAGTTCTTC.

This clone has a single count. V usage is TRBV5-1 and J usage is TRBJ2-2; TRBD2 matches 13 bases. The CDR3 has 18 amino acids. Per germline, CDR1 SGHRS and CDR2 YFSETQ. V shed 4 bases, J shed 0 bases, and the junction held 6 bases outside the gene matches. CDR3 loop: CASSLYTSGGANTGELFF. In DNA form, the CDR3 reads TGCGCCAGCAGCCTCTATACTAGCGGGGGGGCGAACACCGGGGAGCTGTTTTTT.

In this sample, this clone turned up once. The chain couples TRBV6-2 or TRBV6-3 to TRBJ2-1, with 8 bases aligning to TRBD2. Germline CDR1 and CDR2: MNHEY and SVGEGT. This CDR3 contains 15 residues. Trimming at V came to 2 bases and at J to 2 bases, leaving 2 bases not matched to a gene. In DNA, the CDR3 is TGTGCCAGCAGTTACGGGACTAGTGCCTACAATGAGCAGTTCTTC. This encodes CASSYGTSAYNEQFF.

The chain is built from TRBV10-1 and TRBJ2-3; D may be TRBD1 (5 bases). The CDR3 extends over 13 amino acids. Germline CDR1 WNHNN, CDR2 SYGVQD (reference sequence). The ends were cut back, 3 bases at V and 4 bases at J, with 8 bases in the middle. The CDR3 DNA follows: TGCGCCAGCAGTGAACAGGTCCCAGATACGCAGTATTTT. It translates to CASSEQVPDTQYF.

The chain uses TRBV4-3 and TRBJ2-7; no firm D call. This CDR3 spans 15 amino acids. Per germline, CDR1 LGHNA and CDR2 YSLEER. With 1 base removed from V and 2 bases from J, the gap between germline ends came to 12 bases. CDR3 in amino acids: CASSQGSLEAYEQYF. The CDR3, as DNA: TGCGCCAGCAGCCAAGGGTCCTTAGAAGCCTACGAGCAGTACTTC.

The chain uses TRBV4-3 and TRBJ1-3, with 9 bases fitting TRBD1. V trimming: 1 base; J trimming: 4 bases; junction bases outside the gene matches: 2. The CDR3 runs to 15 residues. The germline gives CDR1 LGHNA, CDR2 YSLEER. The CDR3 loop reads CASSQGTGDGNTIYF. CDR3 in DNA: TGCGCCAGCAGCCAAGGGACAGGGGACGGAAACACCATATATTTT.

V is TRBV10-3 and J is TRBJ1-1; TRBD1 aligns across 11 bases. Germline V lookup: CDR1 ENHRY, CDR2 SYGVKD. The V segment lost 4 bases and the J segment 4 bases; nucleotides outside the gene matches: 8. The CDR3 has 16 residues. CDR3 loop: CAISAGQGESGTEAFF. Written as DNA, the CDR3 is TGTGCCATCAGTGCGGGACAGGGGGAGTCGGGCACTGAAGCTTTCTTT.

This clone has a handful of counts. V gene TRBV6-5 combines with J gene TRBJ2-3, with 7 bases fitting TRBD2. CDR1 MNHEY and CDR2 SVGAGI come from the germline V gene. The CDR3 length is 15 residues. V gave up 6 bases and J gave up 6 bases; unmatched junction bases: 12. Written as DNA, the CDR3 is TGTGCCAGCAGGAAAACGGGACTACCCACGGATACGCAGTATTTT. Its translation: CASRKTGLPTDTQYF.

The chain combines TRBV29-1 with TRBJ1-6, with TRBD1 matching 9 bases. This CDR3 has 12 amino acids. Per the germline V gene, CDR1 is SQVTM and CDR2 is ANQGSEA. Germline trimming cut 4 bases from V and 8 bases from J; bases unmatched to any gene: 0. This CDR3 reads CSVGTGDSPLHF. The CDR3, as DNA: TGCAGCGTTGGGACAGGGGATTCACCCCTCCACTTT.

This rearrangement joins TRBV5-1 to TRBJ2-1; 8 bases align to TRBD2. The V gene end was trimmed by 7 bases and the J gene end by 9 bases; junction bases not matched to a gene: 9. Germline V gives CDR1 SGHRS, CDR2 YFSETQ. The CDR3 loop spans 13 amino acids. CDR3 amino acids: CASGLREGSEQFF. CDR3 sequence (DNA): TGCGCCAGCGGCCTTCGGGAGGGAAGTGAGCAGTTCTTC.

The chain couples TRBV7-9 to TRBJ2-1; TRBD1 aligns across 8 bases. The CDR3 runs 14 residues. Looked up from germline, CDR1 is SEHNR and CDR2 is FQNEAQ (reference sequence). With 4 bases clipped from V and 5 bases from J, the junction kept 4 bases outside the gene matches. Here the CDR3 DNA reads TGTGCCAGCAGCTCCAACAGGGGGAACAATGAGCAGTTCTTC. This sequence encodes CASSSNRGNNEQFF.

This chain uses TRBV10-3 with TRBJ2-7, with 8 positions matching TRBD1. V lost 6 bases, J lost 3 bases, and 1 base stayed unmatched. The germline V gene encodes CDR1 ENHRY and CDR2 SYGVKD. CDR3 length: 12 residues. CDR3 bases: TGTGCCATCAGGGACAGGGACTACGAGCAGTACTTC. This encodes CAIRDRDYEQYF.

The chain uses TRBV5-5 and TRBJ1-2, with D hard to call. The CDR3 contains 17 residues. Deletions cut 4 bases from V and 8 bases from J, with 27 bases between. CDR1 and CDR2 (germline): SGHKS, YYEKEE (reference sequence). The CDR3 coding sequence is TGTGCCAGCAGCCCCTTCGGGATTCCCGGCCCCCGCGCGGGCTACACCTTC. Translation gives CASSPFGIPGPRAGYTF.

The chain has TRBV7-9 and TRBJ2-5; 12 bases map to TRBD2. CDR1 SEHNR and CDR2 FQNEAQ come from the germline V gene (reference sequence). This CDR3 has 16 amino acids. V shed 1 base, J shed 5 bases, and the junction held 5 bases outside the gene matches. CDR3 sequence (DNA): TGTGCCAGCAGCTTAGGAAGGACTAGCGGGGTCGAGACCCAGTACTTC. Protein sequence: CASSLGRTSGVETQYF.

The chain joins TRBV7-6 to TRBJ2-3, with D unclear. Germline V gene sequence: CDR1 SGHVS, CDR2 FNYEAQ. With 1 base removed from V and 0 bases from J, the gap between germline ends came to 8 bases. The CDR3 consists of 15 residues. The CDR3 DNA sequence: TGTGCCAGCAGCTTAGTGGGCAGGAGCACAGATACGCAGTATTTT. It specifies CASSLVGRSTDTQYF.